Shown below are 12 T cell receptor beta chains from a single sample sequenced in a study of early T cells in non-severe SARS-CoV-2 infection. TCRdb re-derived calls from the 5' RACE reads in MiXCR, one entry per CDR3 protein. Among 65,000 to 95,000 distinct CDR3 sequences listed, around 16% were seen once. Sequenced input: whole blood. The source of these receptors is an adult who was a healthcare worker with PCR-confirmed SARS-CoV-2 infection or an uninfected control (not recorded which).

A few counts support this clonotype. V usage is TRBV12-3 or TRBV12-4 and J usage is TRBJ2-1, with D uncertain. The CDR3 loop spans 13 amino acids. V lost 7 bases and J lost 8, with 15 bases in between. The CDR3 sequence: CASNRLETDEQFF. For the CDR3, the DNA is TGTGCCAGCAACAGACTGGAGACGGATGAGCAGTTCTTC.

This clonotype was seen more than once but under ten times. CDR3 loop: CASSPGLWDEQYF. CDR3 in DNA: TGTGCCAGCAGCCCCGGTCTCTGGGACGAGCAGTACTTC. V usage is TRBV7-3 and J usage is TRBJ2-7; D unresolved. V was pared by 5 bases and J by 5 bases, with 13 bases between. Germline CDR1 and CDR2: SGHTA and FQGTGA. This CDR3 spans 13 amino acids.

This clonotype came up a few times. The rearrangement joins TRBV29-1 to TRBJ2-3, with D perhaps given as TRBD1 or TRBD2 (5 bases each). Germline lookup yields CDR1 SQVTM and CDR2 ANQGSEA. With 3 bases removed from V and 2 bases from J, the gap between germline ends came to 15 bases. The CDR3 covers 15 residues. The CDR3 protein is CSVDGTEGHTDTQYF. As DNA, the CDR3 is TGCAGCGTTGACGGGACCGAGGGGCACACAGATACGCAGTATTTT.

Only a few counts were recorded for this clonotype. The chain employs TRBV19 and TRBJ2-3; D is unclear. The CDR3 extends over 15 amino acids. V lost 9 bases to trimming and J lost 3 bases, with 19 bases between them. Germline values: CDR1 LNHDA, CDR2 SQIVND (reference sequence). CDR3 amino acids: CASSLSGVSTDTQYF. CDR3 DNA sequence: TGTGCCAGCTCCCTTAGTGGGGTTAGTACAGATACGCAGTATTTT.

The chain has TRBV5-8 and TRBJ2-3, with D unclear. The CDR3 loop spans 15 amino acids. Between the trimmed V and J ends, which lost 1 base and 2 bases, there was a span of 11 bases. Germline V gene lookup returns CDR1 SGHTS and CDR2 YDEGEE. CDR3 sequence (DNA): TGTGCCAGCAGCTTGTCGATGGTTACCACAGATACGCAGTATTTT. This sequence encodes CASSLSMVTTDTQYF.

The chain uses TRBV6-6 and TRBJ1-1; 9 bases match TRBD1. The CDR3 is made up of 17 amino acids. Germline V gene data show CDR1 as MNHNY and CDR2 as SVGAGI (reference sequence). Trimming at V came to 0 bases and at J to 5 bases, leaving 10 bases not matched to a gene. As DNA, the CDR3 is TGTGCCAGCAGTTACTCCTCATTTGGACAGGGGACGACTGAAGCTTTCTTT. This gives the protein CASSYSSFGQGTTEAFF.

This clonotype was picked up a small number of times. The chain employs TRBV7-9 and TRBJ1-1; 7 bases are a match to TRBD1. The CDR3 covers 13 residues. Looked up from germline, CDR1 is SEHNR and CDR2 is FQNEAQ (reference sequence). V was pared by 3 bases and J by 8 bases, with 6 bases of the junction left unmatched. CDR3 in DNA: TGTGCCAGCAGCTTGGAGGGGGGACAGGAAGCTTTCTTT. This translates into CASSLEGGQEAFF. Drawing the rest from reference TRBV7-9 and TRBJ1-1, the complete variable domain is DTGVSQNPRHKITKRGQNVTFRCDPISEHNRLYWYRQTLGQGPEFLTYFQNEAQLEKSRLLSDRFSAERPKGSFSTLEIQRTEQGDSAMYLCASSLEGGQEAFFGQGTRLTVV.

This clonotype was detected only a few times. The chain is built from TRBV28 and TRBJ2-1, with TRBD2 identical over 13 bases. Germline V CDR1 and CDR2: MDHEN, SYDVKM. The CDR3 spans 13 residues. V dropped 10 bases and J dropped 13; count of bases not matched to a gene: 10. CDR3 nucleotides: TGTGCCACCTACGGACTAGCGGGAGCCGATCAGTTCTTC. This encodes CATYGLAGADQFF.

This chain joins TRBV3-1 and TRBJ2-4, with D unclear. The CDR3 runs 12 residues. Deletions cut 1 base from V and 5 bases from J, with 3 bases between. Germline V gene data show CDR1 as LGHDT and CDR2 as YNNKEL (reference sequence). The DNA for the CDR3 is TGTGCCAGCAGCCAAGGCCAAAACATTCAGTACTTC. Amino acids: CASSQGQNIQYF.

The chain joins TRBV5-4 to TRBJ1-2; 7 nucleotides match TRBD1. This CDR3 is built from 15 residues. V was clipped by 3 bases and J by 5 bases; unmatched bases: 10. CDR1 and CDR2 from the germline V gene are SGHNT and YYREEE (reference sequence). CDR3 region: CASSSGTASSYGYTF. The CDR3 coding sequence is TGTGCCAGCAGCTCCGGGACAGCTTCCTCTTATGGCTACACCTTC. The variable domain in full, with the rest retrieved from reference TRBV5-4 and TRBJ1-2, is ETGVTQSPTHLIKTRGQQVTLRCSSQSGHNTVSWYQQALGQGPQFIFQYYREEENGRGNFPPRFSGLQFPNYSSELNVNALELDDSALYLCASSSGTASSYGYTFGSGTRLTVV.

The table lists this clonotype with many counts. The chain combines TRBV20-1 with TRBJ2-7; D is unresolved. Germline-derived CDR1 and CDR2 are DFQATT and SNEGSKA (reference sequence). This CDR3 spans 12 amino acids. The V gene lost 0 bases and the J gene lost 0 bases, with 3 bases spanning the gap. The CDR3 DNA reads TGCAGTGCTAGAGATAACTCCTACGAGCAGTACTTC. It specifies CSARDNSYEQYF.

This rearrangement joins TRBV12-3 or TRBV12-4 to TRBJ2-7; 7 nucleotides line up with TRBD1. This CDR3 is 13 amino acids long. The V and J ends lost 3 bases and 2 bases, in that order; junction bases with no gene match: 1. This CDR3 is CASSFDRAYEQYF. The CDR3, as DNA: TGTGCCAGCAGTTTCGACAGGGCCTACGAGCAGTACTTC.